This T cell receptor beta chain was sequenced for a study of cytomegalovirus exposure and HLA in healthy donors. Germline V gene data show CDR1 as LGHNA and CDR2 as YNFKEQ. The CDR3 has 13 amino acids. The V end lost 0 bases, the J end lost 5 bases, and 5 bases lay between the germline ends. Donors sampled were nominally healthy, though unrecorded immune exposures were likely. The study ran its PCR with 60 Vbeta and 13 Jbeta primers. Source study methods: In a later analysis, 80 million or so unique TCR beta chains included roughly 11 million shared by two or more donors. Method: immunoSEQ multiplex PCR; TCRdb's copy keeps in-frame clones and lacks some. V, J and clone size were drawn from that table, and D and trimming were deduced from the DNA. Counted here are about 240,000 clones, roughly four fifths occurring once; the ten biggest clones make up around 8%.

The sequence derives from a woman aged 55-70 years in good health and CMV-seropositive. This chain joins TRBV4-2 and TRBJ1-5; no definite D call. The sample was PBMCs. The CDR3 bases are TGTGCCAGCAGCCAAGACGGGGATCAGCCCCAGCATTTT. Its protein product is CASSQDGDQPQHF.